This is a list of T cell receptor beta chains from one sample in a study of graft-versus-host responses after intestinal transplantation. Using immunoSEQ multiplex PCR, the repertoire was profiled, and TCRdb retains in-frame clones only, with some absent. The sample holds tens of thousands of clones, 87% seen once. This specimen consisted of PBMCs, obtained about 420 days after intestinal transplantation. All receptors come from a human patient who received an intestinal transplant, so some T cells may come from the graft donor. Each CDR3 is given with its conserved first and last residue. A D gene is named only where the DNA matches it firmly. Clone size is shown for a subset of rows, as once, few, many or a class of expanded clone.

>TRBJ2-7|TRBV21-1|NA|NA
CASSKGQGEQYF
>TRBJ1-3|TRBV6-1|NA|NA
CASLGRSGNTIYF
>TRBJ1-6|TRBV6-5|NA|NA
CASSYTDDNSPLHF
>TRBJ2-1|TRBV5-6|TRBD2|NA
CASSDGTSVYNEQFF
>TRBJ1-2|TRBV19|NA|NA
CASRIIAPGRYGYTF
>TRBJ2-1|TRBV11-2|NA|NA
CASSPGPINEQFF
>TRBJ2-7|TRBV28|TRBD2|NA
CASSGLAGTDEQYF
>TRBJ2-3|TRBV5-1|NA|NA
CASSLPTDTQYF
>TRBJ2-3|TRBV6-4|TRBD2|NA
CASSDSKAGGLTPSTDTQYF
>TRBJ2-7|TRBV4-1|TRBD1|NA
CASSPSGQGPYEQYF
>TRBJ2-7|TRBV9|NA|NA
CASSVDGTNYEQYF
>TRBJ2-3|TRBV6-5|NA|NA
CASSQGVSTDTQYF
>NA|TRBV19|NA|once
CASSIPGQGRYEQYF
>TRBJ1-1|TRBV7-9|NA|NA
CASSEGWTEAFF
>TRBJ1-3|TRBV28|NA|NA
CASSPHRAGNTIYF
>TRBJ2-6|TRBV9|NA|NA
CASSVAWDGANVLTF
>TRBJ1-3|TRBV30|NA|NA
CAWSVTLSGNTIYF
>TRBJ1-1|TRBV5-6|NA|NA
CASSLVDRWGTEAFF
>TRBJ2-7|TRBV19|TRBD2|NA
CASSIEVGGGSYEQYF
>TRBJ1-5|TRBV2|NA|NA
CASSETGTGNQPQHF
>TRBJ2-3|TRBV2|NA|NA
CANSIRSGTARLVTDTQYF
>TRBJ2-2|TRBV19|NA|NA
CASSIERPNTGELFF
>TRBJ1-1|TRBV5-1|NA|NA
CASSLKGYEVTEAFF
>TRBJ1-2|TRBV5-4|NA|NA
CASSLYAGGYTF
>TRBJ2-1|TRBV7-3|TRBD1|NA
CASSLDTTGDNEQFF
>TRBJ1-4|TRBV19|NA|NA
CASSMRKGETCNEKLFF
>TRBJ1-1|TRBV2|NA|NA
CASSEQDLWGPTEAFF
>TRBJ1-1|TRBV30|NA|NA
CAWSVQLGTEAFF
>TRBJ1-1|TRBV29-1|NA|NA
CSVVQGLAEAFF
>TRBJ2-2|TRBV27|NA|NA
CASSLEGTGELFF
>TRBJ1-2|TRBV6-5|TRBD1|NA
CASRAGRGDGYTF
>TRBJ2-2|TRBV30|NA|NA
CAWSVQGTGELFF
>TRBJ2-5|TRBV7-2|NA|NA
CASSSYQETQYF
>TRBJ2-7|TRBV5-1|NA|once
CASRRDFYSYEQYF
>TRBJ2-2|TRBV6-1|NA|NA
CATKVGGETGELFF
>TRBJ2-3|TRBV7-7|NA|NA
CASSLGARELQYF
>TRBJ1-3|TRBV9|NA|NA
CASSVGTGALGNTIYF
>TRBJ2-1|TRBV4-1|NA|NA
CASSQDFPLADEQFF
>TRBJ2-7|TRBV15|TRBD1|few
CATSRRPDRPGEQYF
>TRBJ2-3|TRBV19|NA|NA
CASSTWAGTDTQYF
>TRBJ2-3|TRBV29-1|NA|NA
CSVAGGSTSTDTQYF
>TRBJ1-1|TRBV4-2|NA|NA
CASSQEGVPNTEAFF
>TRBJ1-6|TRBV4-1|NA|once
CASSQVYGDLGALHF
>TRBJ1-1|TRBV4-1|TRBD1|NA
CASSLMTGVYTEAFF